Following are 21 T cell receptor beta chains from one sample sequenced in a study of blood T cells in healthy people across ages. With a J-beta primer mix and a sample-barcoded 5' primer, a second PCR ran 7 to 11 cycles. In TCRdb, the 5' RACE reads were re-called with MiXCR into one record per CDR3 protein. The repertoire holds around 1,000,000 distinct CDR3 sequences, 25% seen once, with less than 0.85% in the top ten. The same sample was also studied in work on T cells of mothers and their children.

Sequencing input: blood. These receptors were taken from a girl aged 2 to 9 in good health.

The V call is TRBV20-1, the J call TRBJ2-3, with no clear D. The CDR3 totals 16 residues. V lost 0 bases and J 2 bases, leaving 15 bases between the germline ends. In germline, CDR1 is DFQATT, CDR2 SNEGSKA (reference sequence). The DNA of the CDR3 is TGCAGTGCTAGAGATCTGCGGATCACACTCACAGATACGCAGTATTTT. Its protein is CSARDLRITLTDTQYF.

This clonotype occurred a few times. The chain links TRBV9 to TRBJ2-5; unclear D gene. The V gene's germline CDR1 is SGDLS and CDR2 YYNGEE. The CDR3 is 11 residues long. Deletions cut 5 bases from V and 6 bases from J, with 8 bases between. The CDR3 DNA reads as TGTGCCAGCAGGCCGGAGAAGACCCAGTACTTC. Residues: CASRPEKTQYF.

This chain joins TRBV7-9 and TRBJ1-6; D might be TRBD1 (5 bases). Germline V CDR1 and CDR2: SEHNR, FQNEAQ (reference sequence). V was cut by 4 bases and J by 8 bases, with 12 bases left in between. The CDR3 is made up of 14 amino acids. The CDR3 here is CASSSGPGDSPLHF. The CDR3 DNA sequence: TGTGCCAGCAGCTCGGGACCTGGGGATTCACCCCTCCACTTT.

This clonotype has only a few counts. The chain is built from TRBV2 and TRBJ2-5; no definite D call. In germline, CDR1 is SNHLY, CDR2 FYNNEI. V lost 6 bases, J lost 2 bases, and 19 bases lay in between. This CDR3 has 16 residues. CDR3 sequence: CASRISAFTPQETQYF. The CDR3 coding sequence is TGTGCCAGCAGGATAAGTGCGTTCACTCCGCAAGAGACCCAGTACTTC.

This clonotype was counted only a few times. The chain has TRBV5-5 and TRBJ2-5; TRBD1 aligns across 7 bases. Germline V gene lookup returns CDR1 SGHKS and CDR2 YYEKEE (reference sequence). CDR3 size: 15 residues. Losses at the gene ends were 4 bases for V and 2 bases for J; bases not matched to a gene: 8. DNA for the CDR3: TGTGCCAGCAGCCTCCCGGGGACAGCTCAAGAGACCCAGTACTTC. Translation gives CASSLPGTAQETQYF.

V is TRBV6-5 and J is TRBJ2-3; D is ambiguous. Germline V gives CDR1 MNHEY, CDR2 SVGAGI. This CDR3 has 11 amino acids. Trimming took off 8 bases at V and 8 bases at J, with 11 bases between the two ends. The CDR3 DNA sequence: TGTGCCAGCCACCGCCTGGGTACGCAGTATTTT. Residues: CASHRLGTQYF.

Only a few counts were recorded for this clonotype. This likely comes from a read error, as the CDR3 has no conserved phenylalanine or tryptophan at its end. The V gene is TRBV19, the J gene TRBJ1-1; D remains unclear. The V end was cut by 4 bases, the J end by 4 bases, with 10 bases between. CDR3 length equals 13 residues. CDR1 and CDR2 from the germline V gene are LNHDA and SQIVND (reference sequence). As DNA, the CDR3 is TGTGCCAGTAGTAGTTCGGACTTCACTGAAGCTTTCTCT. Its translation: CASSSSDFTEAFS.

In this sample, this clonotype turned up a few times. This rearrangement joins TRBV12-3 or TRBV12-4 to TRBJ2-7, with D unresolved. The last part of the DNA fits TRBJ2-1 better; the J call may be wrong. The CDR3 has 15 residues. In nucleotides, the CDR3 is TGTGCCAGCAGGCTAATAGAGGCCCCTTACAATGAGCAGTTCTTC. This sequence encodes CASRLIEAPYNEQFF.

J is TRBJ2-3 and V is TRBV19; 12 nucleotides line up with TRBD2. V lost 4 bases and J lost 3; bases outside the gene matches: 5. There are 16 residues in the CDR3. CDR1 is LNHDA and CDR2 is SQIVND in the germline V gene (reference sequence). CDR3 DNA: TGTGCCAGTAGTACGTTAACTAGCGGGAGGACAGATACGCAGTATTTT. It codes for CASSTLTSGRTDTQYF.

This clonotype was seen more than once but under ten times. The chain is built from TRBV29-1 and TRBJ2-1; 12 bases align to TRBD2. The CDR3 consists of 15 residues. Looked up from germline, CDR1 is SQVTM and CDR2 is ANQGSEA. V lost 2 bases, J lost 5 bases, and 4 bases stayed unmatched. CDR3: CSVERSSGRDNEQFF. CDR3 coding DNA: TGCAGCGTTGAACGGTCTAGCGGGAGGGACAATGAGCAGTTCTTC.

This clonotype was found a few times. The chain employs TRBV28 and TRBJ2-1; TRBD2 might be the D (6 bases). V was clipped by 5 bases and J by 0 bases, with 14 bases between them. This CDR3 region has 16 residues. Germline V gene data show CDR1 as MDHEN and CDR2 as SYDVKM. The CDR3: CASSPGGALSYNEQFF. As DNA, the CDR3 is TGTGCCAGCAGTCCCGGCGGGGCCCTCTCCTACAATGAGCAGTTCTTC.

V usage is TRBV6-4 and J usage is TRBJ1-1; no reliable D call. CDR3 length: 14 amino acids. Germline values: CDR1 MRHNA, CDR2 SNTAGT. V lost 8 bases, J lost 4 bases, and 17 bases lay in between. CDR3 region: CASRMDPLGTEAFF. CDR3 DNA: TGTGCCAGCCGTATGGACCCTTTGGGCACTGAAGCTTTCTTT.

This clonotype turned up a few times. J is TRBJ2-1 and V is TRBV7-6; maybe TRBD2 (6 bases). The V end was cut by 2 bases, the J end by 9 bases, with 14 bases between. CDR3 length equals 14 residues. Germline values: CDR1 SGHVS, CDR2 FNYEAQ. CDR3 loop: CASSLLEGRTEQFF. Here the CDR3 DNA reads TGTGCCAGCAGCTTATTGGAGGGGCGTACTGAGCAGTTCTTC.

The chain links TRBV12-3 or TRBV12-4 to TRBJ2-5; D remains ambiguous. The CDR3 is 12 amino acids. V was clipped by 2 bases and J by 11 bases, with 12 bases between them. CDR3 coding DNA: TGTGCCAGCAGTTTATTAAGGCGGCGACAGTACTTC. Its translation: CASSLLRRRQYF.

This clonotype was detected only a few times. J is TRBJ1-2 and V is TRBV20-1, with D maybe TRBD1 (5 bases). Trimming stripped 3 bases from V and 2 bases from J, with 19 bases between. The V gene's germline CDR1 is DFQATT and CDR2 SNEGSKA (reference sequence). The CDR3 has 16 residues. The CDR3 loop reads CSASRRGGVKNYGYTF. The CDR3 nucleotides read TGCAGTGCTAGCCGCCGCGGGGGGGTGAAGAACTATGGCTACACCTTC.

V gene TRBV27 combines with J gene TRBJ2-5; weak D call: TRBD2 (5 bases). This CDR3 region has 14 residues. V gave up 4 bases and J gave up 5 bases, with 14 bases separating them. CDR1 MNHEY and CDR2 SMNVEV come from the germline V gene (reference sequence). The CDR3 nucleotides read TGTGCCAGCAGTTCCCCGGACTCTGAGGAGACCCAGTACTTC. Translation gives CASSSPDSEETQYF.

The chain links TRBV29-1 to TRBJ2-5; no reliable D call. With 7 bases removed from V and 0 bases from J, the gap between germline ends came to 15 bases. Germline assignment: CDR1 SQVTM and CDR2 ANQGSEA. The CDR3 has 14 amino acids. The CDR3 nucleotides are TGCAGCGGGAGACCCGAACGGGACCAAGAGACCCAGTACTTC. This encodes CSGRPERDQETQYF.

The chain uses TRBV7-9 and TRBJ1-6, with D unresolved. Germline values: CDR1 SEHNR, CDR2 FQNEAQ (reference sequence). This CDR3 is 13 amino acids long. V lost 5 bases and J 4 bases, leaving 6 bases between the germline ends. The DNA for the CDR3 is TGTGCCAGCAGCCCTACGTATAATTCACCCCTCCACTTT. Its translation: CASSPTYNSPLHF.

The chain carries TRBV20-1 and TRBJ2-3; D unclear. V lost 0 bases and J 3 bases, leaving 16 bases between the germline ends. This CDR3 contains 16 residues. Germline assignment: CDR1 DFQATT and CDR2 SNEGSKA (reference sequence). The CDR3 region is CSARDRPGYPTDTQYF. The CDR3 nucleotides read TGCAGTGCTAGAGATAGGCCGGGTTATCCAACAGATACGCAGTATTTT.

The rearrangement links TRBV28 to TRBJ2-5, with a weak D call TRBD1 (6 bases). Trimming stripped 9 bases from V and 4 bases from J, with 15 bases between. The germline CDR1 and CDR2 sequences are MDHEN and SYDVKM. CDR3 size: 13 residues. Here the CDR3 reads CASTTGRRETQYF. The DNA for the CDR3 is TGTGCCAGTACCACAGGGCGTCGAGAGACCCAGTACTTC. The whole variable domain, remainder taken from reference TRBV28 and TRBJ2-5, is DVKVTQSSRYLVKRTGEKVFLECVQDMDHENMFWYRQDPGLGLRLIYFSYDVKMKEKGDIPEGYSVSREKKERFSLILESASTNQTSMYLCASTTGRRETQYFGPGTRLLVL.

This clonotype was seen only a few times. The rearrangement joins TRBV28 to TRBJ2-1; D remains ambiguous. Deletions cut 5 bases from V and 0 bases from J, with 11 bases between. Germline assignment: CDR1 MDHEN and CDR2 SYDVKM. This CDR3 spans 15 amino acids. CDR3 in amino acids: CASSPPEFSYNEQFF. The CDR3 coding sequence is TGTGCCAGCAGTCCACCAGAGTTCTCCTACAATGAGCAGTTCTTC.